This entry lists 17 T cell receptor beta chains sequenced from one sample in a study of tumor-infiltrating lymphocytes in primary liver carcinoma. Starting material of about 0.45 ug total RNA yielded TCR beta cDNA via a constant-region primer. Modified slightly, ARM-PCR produced TCR beta libraries over three nested multiplex PCR rounds. In the first two PCR rounds, TRBV1-TRBV30 forward primers were paired with a C-beta reverse primer, and each round lasted about 9 cycles. TCRdb processed the multiplex PCR reads anew with MiXCR; each CDR3 protein has one entry. The repertoire includes roughly 100,000 distinct CDR3 sequences, roughly 80% of them detected once, and about 20% sits in the top ten. Bulk tissue was left unsorted, and RNA and DNA were co-extracted from about 19-30 mg of it. Specimen: liver tumor tissue from sampling region 3. Subset in this sample: tumor region T3, left-lateral pole. These receptors were collected from a man aged 35 to 55 with primary liver carcinoma and hepatitis B virus infection.

The V gene is TRBV12-3 or TRBV12-4, the J gene TRBJ2-2; D is possibly TRBD1 (5 bases). This CDR3 is built from 13 residues. Between the trimmed V and J ends, which lost 4 bases and 7 bases, there was a span of 10 bases. The CDR3 region has the DNA TGTGCCAGCAGTTCGGACGACAGCGGGGAGCTGTTTTTT. Its translation is CASSSDDSGELFF.

A word on this clonotype: Compared with germline, one end of the junction differs, possibly owing to a read error. V and J are TRBV29-1 and TRBJ2-5, with D possibly TRBD2 on 6 matching bases. Germline assignment: CDR1 SQVTM and CDR2 ANQGSEA. The CDR3 extends over 16 amino acids. CDR3 amino acids: CSVESPGTCGTGAQYF. The CDR3, as DNA: TGCAGCGTTGAGAGCCCCGGGACTTGCGGGACCGGGGCCCAGTACTTT.

The chain combines TRBV29-1 with TRBJ2-5, with 9 nucleotides matching TRBD1. The germline V gene has CDR1 SQVTM and CDR2 ANQGSEA. V lost 6 bases to trimming and J lost 5 bases; unmatched junction nucleotides: 13. The CDR3 loop spans 15 amino acids. DNA of the CDR3: TGCAGCGTCCGAATCCCCGGACAGGGGATTGAGACCCAGTACTTC. Translated, it gives CSVRIPGQGIETQYF.

The chain has TRBV14 and TRBJ2-5, with D perhaps matching TRBD1 (6 bases). The end of the DNA is better explained by TRBJ2-1, so the J call may be wrong. This CDR3 has 12 amino acids. Germline V CDR1 and CDR2: SGHDN, FVKESK. As DNA, the CDR3 is TGTGCCAGCAGCCTTAACAGGGAGACCCAGTTCTTC. It codes for CASSLNRETQFF.

With respect to this clonotype: Because the CDR3's place on the DNA is in doubt, the DNA is left out and the CDR3 is given as listed by TCRdb. V is TRBV6-6 and J is TRBJ2-1; the DNA was not used to check the table's D call, TRBD1. The V gene's germline CDR1 is MNHNY and CDR2 SVGAGI (reference sequence). The CDR3 is 17 amino acids long, termini counted. The CDR3 sequence is CANGYSVGQGIHNEQFF.

A word on this clonotype: At one end the junction does not follow the germline gene, possibly because of a read error. The J gene is TRBJ1-1, the V gene TRBV29-1, with D uncertain. The CDR3 length is 14 residues. CDR1 SQVTM and CDR2 ANQGSEA come from the germline V gene. This CDR3 is CSAELGLMNTEVFF. DNA for the CDR3: TGCAGCGCTGAACTTGGTCTCATGAACACTGAAGTTTTCTTT. The whole variable domain, filled in from reference TRBV29-1 and TRBJ1-1, reads SAVISQKPSRDICQRGTSLTIQCQVDSQVTMMFWYRQQPGQSLTLIATANQGSEATYESGFVIDKFPISRPNLTFSTLTVSNMSPEDSSIYLCSAELGLMNTEVFFGQGTRLTVV.

The J gene is TRBJ2-5, the V gene TRBV11-2; perhaps TRBD1 as D (5 bases). The ends were cut back, 5 bases at V and 7 bases at J, with 20 bases in the middle. The CDR3 is 15 residues long. Looked up from germline, CDR1 is SGHAT and CDR2 is FQNNGV. The CDR3 nucleotides read TGTGCCAGCAGCCCTCGGTCAGCCCCAGGGTTGACCCAGTACTTC. It specifies CASSPRSAPGLTQYF.

V gene TRBV29-1 combines with J gene TRBJ2-1, with TRBD2 identical over 7 bases. From germline, CDR1 is SQVTM and CDR2 ANQGSEA. After removal of 8 bases from V and 16 bases from J, the junction contained 17 bases not matched to a gene. CDR3 length: 12 amino acids. As DNA, the CDR3 is TGCAGCATATTAAGCGGGGTGGCAGGGCACTTCTTC. This sequence encodes CSILSGVAGHFF.

V is TRBV5-4 and J is TRBJ2-3; 10 nucleotides line up with TRBD2. The CDR3 spans 17 residues. Germline lookup yields CDR1 SGHNT and CDR2 YYREEE (reference sequence). As DNA, the CDR3 is TGTGTCAGTAGCGCCCCCGGGACTAGCGCTGGGGGGGTTACGCAGTATTTT. It is translated as CVSSAPGTSAGGVTQYF.

About this clonotype: The junction departs from germline at one end; a sequencing error may be responsible. The rearrangement links TRBV11-3 to TRBJ1-1; no clear D. In germline, CDR1 is SGHNT, CDR2 YENEEA. CDR3 length: 14 amino acids. Here the CDR3 reads CASGLAGGNTETFF. The CDR3 DNA reads TGTGCCAGCGGTTTAGCGGGAGGGAACACTGAAACTTTCTTT. The complete variable domain, with remaining parts taken from reference TRBV11-3 and TRBJ1-1, reads EAGVVQSPRYKIIEKKQPVAFWCNPISGHNTLYWYLQNLGQGPELLIRYENEEAVDDSQLPKDRFSAERLKGVDSTLKIQPAELGDSAVYLCASGLAGGNTETFFGQGTRLTVV.

V gene TRBV2 combines with J gene TRBJ2-3; D gene uncertain. V lost 11 bases and J lost 5, with 11 bases in between. CDR1 and CDR2 from the germline V gene are SNHLY and FYNNEI. This CDR3 is 11 amino acids long. The CDR3 protein is CAGCSEDTQYF. CDR3 coding DNA: TGTGCCGGCTGTTCCGAAGATACGCAGTATTTT.

Worth noting for this clonotype: Germline is not matched at one junction end, which may reflect a read error. V is TRBV30 and J is TRBJ2-3, with 12 bases aligning to TRBD2. This CDR3 region has 17 residues. Germline CDR1 is GTSNPN and CDR2 is SVGIG (reference sequence). CDR3 nucleotide sequence: TGTGCCTGGTCTTCTAGCGGGAGGGCCTTAGGTGGAGATACGCAGTTTTTT. Encoded protein: CAWSSSGRALGGDTQFF.

Comments on this clonotype: A clone one base away is much larger, so this may be a read error. The V and J genes are TRBV28 and TRBJ1-3; D unresolved. The CDR3 is made up of 14 amino acids. The germline CDR1 and CDR2 sequences are MDHEN and SYDVKM. CDR3: CASSLPGSVNTIYF. The CDR3 DNA is TGTGCCAGCAGTTTACCGGGCTCTGTAAACACCATATATTTT.

Worth noting for this clonotype: This may be a read error: a much more frequent sequence differs by one nucleotide. The V call is TRBV19, the J call TRBJ2-1, with 8 positions matching TRBD2. The V segment lost 4 bases and the J segment 8 bases; nucleotides outside the gene matches: 10. Looked up from germline, CDR1 is LNHDA and CDR2 is SQIVND (reference sequence). The CDR3 length is 15 residues. The CDR3 sequence: CASSTALAAYDEQFF. In DNA, the CDR3 is TGTGCCAGTAGTACCGCACTAGCGGCTTACGATGAGCAGTTCTTC.

The sample holds many counts of this clonotype. The chain combines TRBV4-2 with TRBJ1-4, with a possible D match to TRBD1 (5 bases). V lost 0 bases, J lost 0 bases, and 14 bases lay in between. Germline V gene lookup returns CDR1 LGHNA and CDR2 YNFKEQ. The CDR3 covers 18 residues. CDR3: CASSQDRARGATNEKLFF. CDR3 in DNA: TGTGCCAGCAGCCAAGATCGTGCGCGGGGGGCAACTAATGAAAAACTGTTTTTT.

On this clonotype: As the CDR3 is not closed by the conserved phenylalanine or tryptophan, this likely results from a read error. The J gene is TRBJ2-1, the V gene TRBV29-1; tentatively, D is TRBD1 or TRBD2 (5 bases each). Germline V gives CDR1 SQVTM, CDR2 ANQGSEA. Between the trimmed V and J ends, which lost 5 bases and 8 bases, there was a span of 19 bases. The CDR3 consists of 14 residues. The CDR3 loop is CSVRGRVGGDEQFY. CDR3 DNA: TGCAGCGTTCGAGGCAGGGTTGGAGGTGATGAGCAGTTCTAC.

In this sample, this clonotype turned up once. One end of the junction is discordant with germline, which a read error may explain. The gene calls are TRBV6-5 and TRBJ2-3, with 7 nucleotides matching TRBD1. Germline CDR1 reads MNHEY; CDR2 reads SVGAGI. The CDR3 spans 14 residues. The CDR3 protein is CANKRTGGTDMQYF. DNA of the CDR3: TGTGCCAACAAAAGGACAGGAGGCACAGATATGCAGTATTTT.